The 14 T cell receptor beta chains listed next were all sequenced from one sample in a study of T cells in localized non-small cell lung cancer. Data came from immunoSEQ multiplex PCR; TCRdb stores just in-frame clones and leaves some out. The sample carries approximately 26,000 clones, 75% to 95% recorded once. The sequencing used peripheral blood, collected before any cancer treatment. These receptor sequences come from a female donor of 60 years or more with stage II squamous cell lung carcinoma.

This clone was seen a handful of times. This chain connects TRBV19 to TRBJ1-6, with D tentatively TRBD1 (6 bases). The germline CDR1 and CDR2 sequences are LNHDA and SQIVND (reference sequence). V lost 7 bases, J lost 0 bases, and 19 bases lay in between. This CDR3 comprises 18 residues. The CDR3 DNA reads as TGTGCCAGTACCGTGGGGACAACTATGAGCTCCTATAATTCACCCCTCCACTTT. Protein: CASTVGTTMSSYNSPLHF.

The chain links TRBV7-2 to TRBJ2-7, with TRBD1 matching 7 bases. After removal of 4 bases from V and 6 bases from J, the junction contained 0 bases not matched to a gene. Germline V lookup: CDR1 SGHTA, CDR2 FQGNSA. CDR3 length: 11 amino acids. This CDR3 reads CASSSGGEQYF. The CDR3 coding sequence is TGTGCCAGCAGCTCAGGGGGCGAGCAGTACTTC.

This clone was observed a few times. The J gene is TRBJ2-7, the V gene TRBV25-1, with D possibly being TRBD2 (6 bases). The ends were cut back, 5 bases at V and 4 bases at J, with 9 bases in the middle. Germline CDR1 and CDR2: MGHDK and SYGVNS. The CDR3 is 12 residues long. The CDR3: CASSWGEYEQYF. The DNA for the CDR3 is TGTGCCAGCAGTTGGGGGGAGTACGAGCAGTACTTC.

The V and J genes are TRBV19 and TRBJ1-1; D gene uncertain. Germline CDR1 LNHDA, CDR2 SQIVND (reference sequence). V was clipped by 0 bases and J by 1 base, with 3 bases between them. The CDR3 length is 13 residues. In DNA form, the CDR3 reads TGTGCCAGTAGTATAGAGGGGAACACTGAAGCTTTCTTT. Translation gives CASSIEGNTEAFF.

This chain links TRBV5-4 with TRBJ1-6, with D perhaps matching TRBD1 (5 bases). Germline CDR1 SGHNT, CDR2 YYREEE (reference sequence). Trimming pared 4 bases from V and 10 bases from J, leaving 15 bases between. The length of the CDR3 is 14 residues. In DNA, the CDR3 is TGTGCCAGCAGCCAACCCCTGGGGGACTCACCCCTCCACTTT. Translating gives CASSQPLGDSPLHF.

The CDR3 loop reads CAMGRGDTEAFF. CDR3 nucleotides: TGTGCCATGGGACGTGGGGACACTGAAGCTTTCTTT. The chain couples TRBV10-3 to TRBJ1-1; a possible D gene is TRBD1 (5 bases). The CDR3 contains 12 residues. In germline, CDR1 is ENHRY, CDR2 SYGVKD. Trimming took 9 bases from V and 3 from J, leaving 11 bases between them.

V usage is TRBV11-3 and J usage is TRBJ1-1, with a possible D match to TRBD1 (5 bases). V shed 0 bases and J shed 5 bases, with 13 bases lying between them. This CDR3 contains 15 residues. Germline CDR1 reads SGHNT; CDR2 reads YENEEA. The CDR3 loop is CASSLDGGGGTEAFF. The CDR3 nucleotides read TGTGCCAGCAGCTTAGATGGTGGGGGGGGAACTGAAGCTTTCTTT.

The V and J genes are TRBV9 and TRBJ2-1; 8 positions match TRBD2. This CDR3 region has 18 residues. CDR1 and CDR2 (germline): SGDLS, YYNGEE. Trimming removed 4 bases from V and 2 bases from J; junction bases left unmatched: 14. Here the CDR3 DNA reads TGTGCCAGCAGCCCGGGACTAGAAGGGCCCGGGCCCTACAATGAGCAGTTCTTC. Translation gives CASSPGLEGPGPYNEQFF.

The chain couples TRBV4-1 to TRBJ2-3, with TRBD2 matching 8 bases. Per germline, CDR1 MGHRA and CDR2 YSYEKL. CDR3 length: 15 residues. Trimming took 2 bases from V and 1 from J; bases not matched to a gene: 2. The CDR3 here is CASSQTGLGTDTQYF. CDR3 DNA: TGCGCCAGCAGCCAAACGGGACTAGGCACAGATACGCAGTATTTT.

The genes are TRBV5-1 and TRBJ2-7, with 11 positions matching TRBD1. Per the germline V gene, CDR1 is SGHRS and CDR2 is YFSETQ. J was trimmed by 7 bases and V by 2 bases; bases with no gene match: 5. The CDR3 spans 14 residues. CDR3 coding DNA: TGCGCCAGCAGCTTCGGACAGGGGGCGCGGGAGCAGTACTTC. Its protein is CASSFGQGAREQYF.

J is TRBJ2-2 and V is TRBV5-1, with D possibly being TRBD1 (7 bases). Germline V gene sequence: CDR1 SGHRS, CDR2 YFSETQ. V lost 1 base to trimming and J lost 6 bases, with 22 bases between them. The CDR3 contains 18 residues. The CDR3 sequence: CASSLTLTGFRGAGELFF. CDR3 coding DNA: TGCGCCAGCAGCTTGACCCTCACAGGGTTCAGGGGGGCCGGGGAGCTGTTTTTT. Filled out from reference TRBV5-1 and TRBJ2-2, the complete variable domain reads KAGVTQTPRYLIKTRGQQVTLSCSPISGHRSVSWYQQTPGQGLQFLFEYFSETQRNKGNFPGRFSGRQFSNSRSEMNVSTLELGDSALYLCASSLTLTGFRGAGELFFGEGSRLTVL.

About this clone: Other DNA sequences from this sample encode an identical CDR3 as well. This chain uses TRBV5-4 with TRBJ2-5; 8 bases line up with TRBD1. V lost 5 bases and J lost 3; bases outside the gene matches: 6. The CDR3 totals 14 residues. CDR1 SGHNT and CDR2 YYREEE come from the germline V gene (reference sequence). CDR3 DNA: TGTGCCAGCAGTCCAGGGGGCACAGAAGAGACCCAGTACTTC. Protein product: CASSPGGTEETQYF.

The gene calls are TRBV9 and TRBJ2-5; 10 bases line up with TRBD2. The CDR3 contains 16 residues. Losses at the gene ends were 5 bases for V and 1 base for J; bases not matched to a gene: 8. CDR1 is SGDLS, CDR2 YYNGEE, per germline. The CDR3 coding sequence is TGTGCCAGCAGTCGGGATAGCGGGGGGCCCCAAGAGACCCAGTACTTC. This encodes CASSRDSGGPQETQYF.

This chain uses TRBV30 with TRBJ2-5; 8 nucleotides agree with TRBD2. The trim removed 8 bases at V and 5 bases at J, leaving 13 bases unmatched. Germline lookup yields CDR1 GTSNPN and CDR2 SVGIG (reference sequence). The CDR3 spans 14 residues. This chain's CDR3 is CAQGREGLGETQYF. The CDR3, as DNA: TGTGCCCAGGGTCGGGAGGGCCTCGGGGAGACCCAGTACTTC.